The 23 T cell receptor beta chains listed next were all sequenced from one sample in a study of cytomegalovirus exposure and HLA in healthy donors. The PCR made use of 60 Vbeta and 13 Jbeta primers. This table comes from immunoSEQ multiplex PCR, and its TCRdb copy is limited to in-frame clones, with some not included. There are about 150,000 clones in the sample; about 80% occur only once, and roughly an eighth lies in the top ten. Specimen: PBMCs. All receptors derive from a woman aged 40 to 55 in good health and CMV-seronegative.

The count of this clone is one. The chain couples TRBV5-1 to TRBJ1-6; 7 bases match TRBD1. V shed 0 bases, J shed 5 bases, and the junction held 2 bases outside the gene matches. Germline CDR1 is SGHRS and CDR2 is YFSETQ. The CDR3 totals 15 residues. The CDR3 sequence is CASSLAGTDNSPLHF. In DNA, the CDR3 is TGCGCCAGCAGCTTGGCCGGGACAGATAATTCACCCCTCCACTTT.

V gene TRBV19 combines with J gene TRBJ1-2; D remains unclear. This CDR3 is built from 14 residues. V was trimmed by 7 bases and J by 1 base, leaving 13 bases between them. Per the germline V gene, CDR1 is LNHDA and CDR2 is SQIVND (reference sequence). CDR3 sequence: CASIRTSSNYGYTF. The CDR3 bases are TGTGCCAGTATTCGGACTTCGAGTAACTATGGCTACACCTTC.

Of note for this clone: The junction and the germline gene differ at one end; a read error may be behind it. J is TRBJ2-5 and V is TRBV7-9, with 8 bases fitting TRBD1. The CDR3 covers 16 residues. Germline V gene data show CDR1 as SEHNR and CDR2 as FQNEAQ (reference sequence). CDR3 in amino acids: CSSSFLDRVGRETQYF. Written as DNA, the CDR3 is TGTTCCAGCAGCTTCTTGGACAGGGTGGGGAGAGAGACCCAGTACTTC.

The CDR3 sequence: CASRTHRESFHPDQYF. Written as DNA, the CDR3 is TGTGCCAGCAGAACACATCGGGAGAGTTTCCATCCGGATCAGTACTTC. The chain recombines TRBV7-3 with TRBJ2-7; D perhaps matches TRBD2 (6 bases). This CDR3 is 16 amino acids long. Germline V gives CDR1 SGHTA, CDR2 FQGTGA. V lost 6 bases and J lost 10, with 28 bases in between.

This clone was picked up a small number of times. One end of the junction fails to match germline, which may point to a read error. The gene calls are TRBV2 and TRBJ2-6, with D possibly TRBD1 on 5 matching bases. Germline V gives CDR1 SNHLY, CDR2 FYNNEI. This CDR3 region has 15 residues. Here the CDR3 DNA reads TGTGCCAGCAGTGGTCAGAACTCTGGGGCCAACGGCCTGACTTTC. This encodes CASSGQNSGANGLTF.

The J gene is TRBJ2-7, the V gene TRBV7-3, with TRBD2 matching over 7 bases. V gave up 6 bases and J gave up 1 base; unmatched junction bases: 6. This CDR3 has 14 residues. Germline V gene data show CDR1 as SGHTA and CDR2 as FQGTGA. CDR3 protein: CASSLAGGSYEQYF. DNA of the CDR3: TGTGCCAGCAGTTTAGCGGGTGGATCCTACGAGCAGTACTTC. Full variable domain (remainder filled in from reference TRBV7-3 and TRBJ2-7): GAGVSQTPSNKVTEKGKYVELRCDPISGHTALYWYRQSLGQGPEFLIYFQGTGAADDSGLPNDRFFAVRPEGSVSTLKIQRTERGDSAVYLCASSLAGGSYEQYFGPGTRLTVT.

The chain uses TRBV7-3 and TRBJ2-3; 8 nucleotides agree with TRBD2. This CDR3 comprises 15 residues. Germline CDR1 is SGHTA and CDR2 is FQGTGA. V lost 3 bases, J lost 5 bases, and 7 bases stayed unmatched. The CDR3 spells CASSLGRGGRDTQYF. CDR3 in DNA: TGTGCCAGCAGCTTGGGCCGGGGGGGCCGAGATACGCAGTATTTT.

The rearrangement uses TRBV7-2 and TRBJ2-5; D is ambiguous. The CDR3 runs 14 residues. V was pared by 2 bases and J by 0 bases, with 7 bases between. Germline V gene data show CDR1 as SGHTA and CDR2 as FQGNSA. CDR3 sequence: CASSLFGNQETQYF. For the CDR3, the DNA is TGTGCCAGCAGCTTATTCGGTAACCAAGAGACCCAGTACTTC.

This chain joins TRBV15 and TRBJ1-5, with D possibly matching TRBD1 (6 bases). Trimming pared 4 bases from V and 4 bases from J, leaving 14 bases between. The germline gives CDR1 LNHNV, CDR2 YYDKDF (reference sequence). The CDR3 extends over 15 amino acids. In nucleotides, the CDR3 is TGTGCCACCAGCAAAAGGACAGAGTCTAATCAGCCCCAGCATTTT. Translated, it gives CATSKRTESNQPQHF.

This chain uses TRBV6-5 with TRBJ2-5, with 10 bases matching TRBD2. CDR1 and CDR2 from the germline V gene are MNHEY and SVGAGI. The CDR3 spans 16 residues. V lost 0 bases to trimming and J lost 2 bases; unmatched junction nucleotides: 3. CDR3 coding DNA: TGTGCCAGCAGTTACTCATCTAGCGGGGGACAAGAGACCCAGTACTTC. Its protein is CASSYSSSGGQETQYF.

V gene TRBV7-6 combines with J gene TRBJ2-7; D is ambiguous. Germline CDR1 and CDR2: SGHVS and FNYEAQ. Trimming pared 5 bases from V and 1 base from J, leaving 12 bases between. The CDR3 sequence is 14 residues long. The CDR3 DNA follows: TGTGCCAGCAGCCCCGAGCCCGGTTCCTACGAGCAGTACTTC. Translation: CASSPEPGSYEQYF.

This chain connects TRBV29-1 to TRBJ2-7; possible D gene TRBD1, 5 bases. Germline CDR1 SQVTM, CDR2 ANQGSEA. CDR3 length: 15 residues. The V and J ends lost 2 bases and 0 bases respectively, with 14 bases between them. The CDR3 loop is CSVEKRGHSSYEQYF. In DNA, the CDR3 is TGCAGCGTTGAAAAAAGGGGCCATTCCTCCTACGAGCAGTACTTC.

The V call is TRBV11-3, the J call TRBJ2-7; a possible D gene is TRBD2 (5 bases). CDR1 is SGHNT and CDR2 is YENEEA in the germline V gene. The CDR3 totals 16 residues. With 1 base removed from V and 2 bases from J, the gap between germline ends came to 15 bases. The CDR3 DNA is TGTGCCAGCAGCTTAGTCGGTGGCCCCGGGACCTACGAGCAGTACTTC. As protein: CASSLVGGPGTYEQYF.

The chain couples TRBV27 to TRBJ2-3; TRBD2 might be the D (6 bases). The V gene's germline CDR1 is MNHEY and CDR2 SMNVEV (reference sequence). The germline V and J ends were trimmed by 5 bases and 1 base, with 16 bases remaining between them. This CDR3 has 16 residues. DNA of the CDR3: TGTGCCAGCAGTCCCACGGGAACGGGGGGCACAGATACGCAGTATTTT. Amino acids: CASSPTGTGGTDTQYF.

The chain joins TRBV6-5 to TRBJ2-7, with D perhaps matching TRBD2 (5 bases). The CDR3 runs 14 residues. Germline assignment: CDR1 MNHEY and CDR2 SVGAGI. V shed 5 bases and J shed 1 base, with 12 bases lying between them. The CDR3, as DNA: TGTGCCAGCAGTAAAGAGGGAGATTCCTACGAGCAGTACTTC. Amino acid sequence: CASSKEGDSYEQYF.

This clone was detected a few times. The chain couples TRBV18 to TRBJ2-7, with TRBD2 identical over 8 bases. Losses at the gene ends were 2 bases for V and 4 bases for J; bases not matched to a gene: 4. The CDR3 consists of 14 residues. Germline-derived CDR1 and CDR2 are KGHSH and LQKENI. CDR3 sequence (DNA): TGTGCCAGCTCACCAGGCGGGGGGCTTTACGAGCAGTACTTC. Translating gives CASSPGGGLYEQYF. The full variable domain, with the rest looked up from reference TRBV18 and TRBJ2-7, is NAGVMQNPRHLVRRRGQEARLRCSPMKGHSHVYWYRQLPEEGLKFMVYLQKENIIDESGMPKERFSAEFPKEGPSILRIQQVVRGDSAAYFCASSPGGGLYEQYFGPGTRLTVT.

The chain carries TRBV28 and TRBJ2-5; possible D gene TRBD2, 6 bases. Per germline, CDR1 MDHEN and CDR2 SYDVKM. This CDR3 comprises 13 residues. Trimming removed 6 bases at V and 4 bases at J, with 12 bases between. The chain's CDR3 is CASSPGGGETQYF. The CDR3 DNA reads as TGTGCCAGCAGCCCCGGGGGAGGAGAGACCCAGTACTTC.

This chain links TRBV29-1 with TRBJ2-1, with 10 bases lining up with TRBD2. The CDR3 sequence is 16 residues long. The germline V gene encodes CDR1 SQVTM and CDR2 ANQGSEA. The V gene end was trimmed by 4 bases and the J gene end by 1 base; junction bases not matched to a gene: 7. The CDR3 bases are TGCAGCGTTGTGCTAGCGGGGGCTCCTTCCTACAATGAGCAGTTCTTC. Its protein is CSVVLAGAPSYNEQFF.

J is TRBJ2-4 and V is TRBV7-2, with D possibly TRBD1 on 5 matching bases. CDR3 length: 12 amino acids. V lost 3 bases and J 5 bases, leaving 5 bases between the germline ends. Germline CDR1 SGHTA, CDR2 FQGNSA. In nucleotides, the CDR3 is TGTGCCAGCAGCTTCAGGGAAAACATTCAGTACTTC. Residues: CASSFRENIQYF.

V gene TRBV7-2 combines with J gene TRBJ2-4; 9 bases are a match to TRBD1. Germline loops: CDR1 SGHTA, CDR2 FQGNSA. CDR3 size: 14 residues. The V and J ends lost 3 bases and 7 bases, in that order; junction bases with no gene match: 4. The CDR3 DNA follows: TGTGCCAGCAGCTTCGGGGACAGGGTCAACATTCAGTACTTC. It encodes CASSFGDRVNIQYF.

This chain connects TRBV4-3 to TRBJ2-2; D unclear. The CDR3 has 14 residues. Trimming took off 0 bases at V and 6 bases at J, with 8 bases between the two ends. In germline, CDR1 is LGHNA, CDR2 YSLEER. CDR3 DNA sequence: TGCGCCAGCAGCCAAGATTCGCGAGCCGGGGAGCTGTTTTTT. Translation: CASSQDSRAGELFF.

This rearrangement joins TRBV29-1 to TRBJ2-1; 7 nucleotides match TRBD2. The CDR3 has 16 residues. V was pared by 8 bases and J by 10 bases, with 23 bases of the junction left unmatched. Germline V gene lookup returns CDR1 SQVTM and CDR2 ANQGSEA. The CDR3 region has the DNA TGCAGCACACTCAGCCTAGCGGCCCTAACGGGCGGGGAGCAGTTCTTC. Residues: CSTLSLAALTGGEQFF.

The V and J genes are TRBV18 and TRBJ2-7; 8 bases are shared with TRBD2. The V gene's germline CDR1 is KGHSH and CDR2 LQKENI. This CDR3 is 15 amino acids long. With 2 bases clipped from V and 0 bases from J, the junction kept 3 bases outside the gene matches. The CDR3 DNA is TGTGCCAGCTCACCAACTAGCGGAACCTCCTACGAGCAGTACTTC. It yields the protein CASSPTSGTSYEQYF.